This T cell receptor beta chain originates from a study of graft-versus-host responses after intestinal transplantation (dated by TCRdb to about 2021). Notes on the research overall: The transplants that recipients got were multivisceral, liver-intestinal, or isolated intestinal. Anti-thymocyte globulin induction was given to all recipients, followed by maintenance tacrolimus and steroids for two to four years. Bulk TCR-beta CDR3 sequencing was used to track graft-versus-host and host-versus-graft alloreactive T cell clones in the graft, circulation and bone marrow after intestinal transplantation. To identify alloreactive clones, pre-transplant mixed lymphocyte reaction products were sequenced and then compared with unstimulated pre-transplant donor and recipient T cells. A cohort of fewer than 25 intestinal transplant recipients, including one retransplant, was enrolled, and a few patients lacking pretransplant specimens were excluded. A peak of at least 4% donor T cells among recipient peripheral blood mononuclear cells was the definition used for donor T cell macrochimerism. Rather than going through the commercial service, samples from a few later patients were sequenced in-house on an Illumina MiSeq and processed with MiXCR.

Concerning this clone: Its antigen specificity is not known. Base quality data are lacking; no much larger clone is found one base away.

The method behind the library was the immunoSEQ multiplex PCR assay. For most patients, genomic DNA was isolated with the Qiagen DNeasy Blood and Tissue Kit and sent frozen to Adaptive Biotechnologies for TCR sequencing. High-throughput TCR-beta CDR3 sequencing of genomic DNA from most patients was performed by Adaptive Biotechnologies. The paper's processing steps were these. TCR sequencing data for some 19 patients were retrieved from Adaptive's ImmunoSEQ software; three other patients were processed with MiXCR and VDJtools. To correct CD4 versus CD8 sorting errors, any sequence found in both subsets at a frequency ratio below 5:1 was removed. CDR3 nucleotide sequences shared between donor and recipient were removed because the origin of such sequences could not be assigned. To count as alloreactive, a clone needed at least 2-fold expansion over unstimulated cells and a minimum CFSE-low frequency of 0.002% (template counts) or 0.001% (read counts). Mappable clones were those detected in sequenced pre-transplant spleen, lymph node, or MLR CFSE-low populations of the donor or recipient. Cumulative frequency of alloreactive clones was calculated as a percentage of all sequences weighted by copy number. What TCRdb holds here is the immuneACCESS table cut down to in-frame rearrangements. Part of the clones is not present; checked against another copy, under half of the missing clones reflect an unresolved V gene, and the others are unexplained. V and J calls and clone size are those listed in that table; D and trimming were worked out from the DNA. The sample profile shows about 88,000 clones; approximately 90% of them were found once. The top ten constitute approximately 0.32% of the sample.

Trimming leaves V shorter by 5 bases and J shorter by 3 bases, with the junction holding 2 bases beyond the gene matches. The CDR3, from cysteine to phenylalanine, totals 15 residues. The read is trimmed to its CDR3 DNA, 45 bases read in frame from base 1. CDR1 and CDR2, per the germline V gene (reference sequence), are MNHEY and SMNVEV. Broad study findings and their caveats: Patients with donor T cell macrochimerism had high GvH to HvG T cell clonal ratios in their allografts. GvH clones were found in recipient bone marrow, and some of the GvH clones appeared earlier in ileal mucosa or blood, which is consistent with an intestinal mucosal origin. Conclusions were limited by the relatively low number and heterogeneity of intestinal transplant patients. Early after transplant, peak levels of circulating GvH clones were found to be associated with declines in HvG clones.

Taken with the paper, the label for time point translates to: cells obtained before transplantation from donor or recipient. CD3+CD4+ and CD3+CD8+ populations were FACS-sorted from unstimulated pre-transplant donor and recipient cells taken from spleen or lymph nodes. This material consisted of unstimulated CD4+ T cells sorted from spleen or lymph node cells, taken before transplant. The sequence derives from a human donor who was the organ donor for an intestinal transplant. The V and J segments used are TRBV27 and TRBJ2-1; TRBD2 agrees with 12 junctional bases. The CDR3 protein is CASSLAGGYYNEQFF. In nucleotide form, the sequence is TGTGCCAGCAGTCTAGCGGGAGGGTACTACAATGAGCAGTTCTTC.